What follows are 7 T cell receptor beta chains derived from one specimen sequenced in a study of CD8 T cells in Susac syndrome. The RNA input was about 0.5 to 1 ug, and it was reverse transcribed with random hexamers. TCRdb analysed the immunoSEQ multiplex PCR reads with MiXCR anew, one entry per CDR3 protein. Of about 80,000 distinct CDR3 sequences listed, around 94% are singletons. Sequencing used CD8+ T cells from PBMCs. All receptors derive from a human donor in good health.

The chain employs TRBV7-9 and TRBJ2-1; D might be TRBD2 (5 bases). Per the germline V gene, CDR1 is SEHNR and CDR2 is FQNEAQ (reference sequence). The CDR3 length is 17 residues. Between the trimmed V and J ends, which lost 3 bases and 0 bases, there was a span of 15 bases. The CDR3: CASSFREDVSSYNEQFF. In DNA, the CDR3 is TGTGCCAGCAGCTTCCGGGAAGACGTGTCCTCCTACAATGAGCAGTTCTTC.

V usage is TRBV20-1 and J usage is TRBJ2-5; D might be TRBD2 (5 bases). Germline V gene lookup returns CDR1 DFQATT and CDR2 SNEGSKA (reference sequence). Trimming stripped 5 bases from V and 4 bases from J, with 20 bases between. The CDR3 is made up of 15 amino acids. The CDR3 here is CSAPDRDHNRETQYF. The CDR3 DNA sequence: TGCAGTGCTCCCGACCGGGATCACAATAGAGAGACCCAGTACTTC.

This clonotype has a single count. The chain links TRBV28 to TRBJ2-5, with D possibly TRBD2 on 5 matching bases. Trimming removed 3 bases at V and 1 base at J, with 15 bases between. The CDR3 covers 16 residues. CDR1 MDHEN and CDR2 SYDVKM come from the germline V gene. CDR3 protein: CASSLAPQEAQETQYF. CDR3 DNA: TGTGCCAGCAGTTTGGCCCCCCAGGAGGCCCAAGAGACCCAGTACTTC. The full variable domain, completed using reference TRBV28 and TRBJ2-5, is DVKVTQSSRYLVKRTGEKVFLECVQDMDHENMFWYRQDPGLGLRLIYFSYDVKMKEKGDIPEGYSVSREKKERFSLILESASTNQTSMYLCASSLAPQEAQETQYFGPGTRLLVL.

This chain uses TRBV5-8 with TRBJ1-5, with a tentative D call TRBD1 (6 bases). Trimming stripped 2 bases from V and 6 bases from J, with 12 bases between. The CDR3 totals 14 residues. Germline CDR1 SGHTS, CDR2 YDEGEE. The DNA for the CDR3 is TGTGCCAGCAGCTTACTACAGGGAGTTCAGCCCCAGCATTTT. It yields the protein CASSLLQGVQPQHF.

The J gene is TRBJ2-1, the V gene TRBV29-1, with 7 bases lining up with TRBD1. Germline V CDR1 and CDR2: SQVTM, ANQGSEA. This CDR3 comprises 15 residues. Trimming removed 3 bases from V and 2 bases from J; junction bases left unmatched: 7. This chain's CDR3 is CSVDVGRGTYNEQFF. CDR3 DNA sequence: TGCAGCGTTGATGTGGGCAGGGGGACCTACAATGAGCAGTTCTTC.

The chain recombines TRBV20-1 with TRBJ2-7; D possibly corresponds to TRBD1 (5 bases). The CDR3 sequence is 15 residues long. CDR1 and CDR2 (germline): DFQATT, SNEGSKA (reference sequence). Trimming took off 6 bases at V and 7 bases at J, with 25 bases between the two ends. CDR3 nucleotides: TGCAGTGCCCGTAACAGGCTCCTGGAAACTCGAGAGCAGTACTTC. Translated, it gives CSARNRLLETREQYF.

The chain links TRBV27 to TRBJ2-3; D is uncertain. The CDR3 consists of 13 residues. V dropped 2 bases and J dropped 5 bases, with 8 bases sitting between them. Germline values: CDR1 MNHEY, CDR2 SMNVEV (reference sequence). Here the CDR3 reads CASSLVVGDTQYF. The DNA of the CDR3 is TGTGCCAGCAGTTTAGTGGTAGGAGATACGCAGTATTTT.